Below, one TCR beta chain is given with its context. Germline assignment: CDR1 SNHLY and CDR2 FYNNEI. The CDR3 runs 17 residues. V lost 1 base, J lost 5 bases, and 20 bases lay in between. TCRdb used MiXCR to reprocess the reads, holding one entry per CDR3 protein. The sample includes some 180,000 distinct CDR3 sequences, 17% of them seen just once. The sample comes from a study of T cell repertoires in cytomegalovirus infection. The rearrangement joins TRBV2 to TRBJ1-2, with a tentative D call TRBD1 (6 bases). Sequencing was done on a sample of CD8+ T cells from PBMCs. This TCR derives from a human donor in good health (CMV status not recorded). Some clones in this sample may be carry-over from other donors' samples. The CDR3 region is CASSEVSRGPGTYGYTF. The DNA of the CDR3 is TGTGCCAGCAGTGAAGTTTCGCGAGGGCCAGGGACATATGGCTACACCTTC.